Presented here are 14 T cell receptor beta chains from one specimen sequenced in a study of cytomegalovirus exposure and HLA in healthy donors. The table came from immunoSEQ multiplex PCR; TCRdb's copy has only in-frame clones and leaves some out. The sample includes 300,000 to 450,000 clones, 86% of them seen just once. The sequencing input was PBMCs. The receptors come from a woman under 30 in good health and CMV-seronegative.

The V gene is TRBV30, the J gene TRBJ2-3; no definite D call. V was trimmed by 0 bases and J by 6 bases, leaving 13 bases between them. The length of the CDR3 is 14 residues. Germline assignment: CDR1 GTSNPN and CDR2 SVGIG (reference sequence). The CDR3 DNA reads TGTGCCTGGAGTGTGGGCTTGGGCTCTGATACGCAGTATTTT. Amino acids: CAWSVGLGSDTQYF. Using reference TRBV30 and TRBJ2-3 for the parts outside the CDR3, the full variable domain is SQTIHQWPATLVQPVGSPLSLECTVEGTSNPNLYWYRQAAGRGLQLLFYSVGIGQISSEVPQNLSASRPQDRQFILSSKKLLLSDSGFYLCAWSVGLGSDTQYFGPGTRLTVL.

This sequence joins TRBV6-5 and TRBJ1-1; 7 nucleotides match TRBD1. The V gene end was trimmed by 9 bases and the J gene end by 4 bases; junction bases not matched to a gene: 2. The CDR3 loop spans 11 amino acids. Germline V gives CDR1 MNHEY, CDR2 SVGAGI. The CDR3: CASTGVTEAFF. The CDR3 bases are TGTGCCAGTACAGGGGTCACTGAAGCTTTCTTT.

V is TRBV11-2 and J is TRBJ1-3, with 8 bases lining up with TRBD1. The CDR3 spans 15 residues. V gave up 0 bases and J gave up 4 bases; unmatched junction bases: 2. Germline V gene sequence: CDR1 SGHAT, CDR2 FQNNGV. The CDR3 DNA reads TGTGCCAGCAGCTTAGACAGGGGGCTCGGAAACACCATATATTTT. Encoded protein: CASSLDRGLGNTIYF.

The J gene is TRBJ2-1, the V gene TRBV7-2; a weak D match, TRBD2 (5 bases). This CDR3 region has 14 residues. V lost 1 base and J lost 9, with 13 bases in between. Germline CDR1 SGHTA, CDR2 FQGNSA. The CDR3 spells CASSLVPSLGEQFF. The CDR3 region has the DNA TGTGCCAGCAGCTTAGTTCCTAGCCTCGGTGAGCAGTTCTTC.

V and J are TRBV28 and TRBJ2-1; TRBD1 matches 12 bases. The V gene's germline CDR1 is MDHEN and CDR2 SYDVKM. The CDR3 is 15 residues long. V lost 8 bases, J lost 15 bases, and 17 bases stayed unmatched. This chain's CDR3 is CASAFPGTGGASSFF. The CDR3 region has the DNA TGTGCCAGCGCCTTTCCCGGGACAGGGGGCGCTAGTTCGTTCTTC.

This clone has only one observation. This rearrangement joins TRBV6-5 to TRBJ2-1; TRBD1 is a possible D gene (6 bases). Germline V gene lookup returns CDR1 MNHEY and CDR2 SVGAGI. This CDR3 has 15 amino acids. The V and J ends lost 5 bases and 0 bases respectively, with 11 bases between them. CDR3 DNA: TGTGCCAGCAGTCCCGACAGGAGCTCCTACAATGAGCAGTTCTTC. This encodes CASSPDRSSYNEQFF.

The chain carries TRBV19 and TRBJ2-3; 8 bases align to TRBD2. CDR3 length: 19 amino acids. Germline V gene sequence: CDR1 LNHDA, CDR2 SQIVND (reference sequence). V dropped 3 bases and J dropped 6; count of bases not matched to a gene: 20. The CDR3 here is CASSMPLIGSGAMVDTQYF. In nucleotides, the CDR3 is TGTGCCAGTAGTATGCCCCTTATAGGTAGCGGGGCAATGGTGGATACGCAGTATTTT.

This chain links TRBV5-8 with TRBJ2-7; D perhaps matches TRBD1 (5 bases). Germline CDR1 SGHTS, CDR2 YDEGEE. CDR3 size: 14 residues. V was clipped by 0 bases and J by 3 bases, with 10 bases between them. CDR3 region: CASSLGQTIYEQYF. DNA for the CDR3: TGTGCCAGCAGCTTGGGACAGACAATCTACGAGCAGTACTTC. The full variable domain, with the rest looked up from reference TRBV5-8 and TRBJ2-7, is EAGVTQSPTHLIKTRGQQATLRCSPISGHTSVYWYQQALGLGLQFLLWYDEGEERNRGNFPPRFSGRQFPNYSSELNVNALELEDSALYLCASSLGQTIYEQYFGPGTRLTVT.

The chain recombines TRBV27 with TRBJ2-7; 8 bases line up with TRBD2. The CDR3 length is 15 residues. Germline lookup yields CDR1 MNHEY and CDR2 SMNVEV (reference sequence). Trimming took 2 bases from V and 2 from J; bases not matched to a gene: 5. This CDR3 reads CASSLKASGPYEQYF. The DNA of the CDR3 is TGTGCCAGCAGTTTAAAGGCTAGCGGGCCCTACGAGCAGTACTTC.

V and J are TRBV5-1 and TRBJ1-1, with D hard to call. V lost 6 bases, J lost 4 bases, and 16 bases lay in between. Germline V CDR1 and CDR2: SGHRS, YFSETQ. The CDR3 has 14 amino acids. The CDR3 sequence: CASIAGPSGTEAFF. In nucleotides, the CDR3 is TGCGCCAGCATCGCGGGCCCCAGCGGCACTGAAGCTTTCTTT.

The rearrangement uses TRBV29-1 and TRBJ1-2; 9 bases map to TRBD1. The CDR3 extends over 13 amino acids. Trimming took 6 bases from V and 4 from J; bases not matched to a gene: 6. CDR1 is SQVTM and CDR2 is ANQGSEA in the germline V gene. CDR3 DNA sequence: TGCAGCGTACCCGGGACAGGGATCTATGGCTACACCTTC. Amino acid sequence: CSVPGTGIYGYTF.

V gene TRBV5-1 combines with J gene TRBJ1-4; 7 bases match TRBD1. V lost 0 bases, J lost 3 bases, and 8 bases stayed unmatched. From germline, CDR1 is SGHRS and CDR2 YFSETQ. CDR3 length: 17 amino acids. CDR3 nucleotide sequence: TGCGCCAGCAGCTTGGGAGCAGGGGGGACACCTAATGAAAAACTGTTTTTT. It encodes CASSLGAGGTPNEKLFF.

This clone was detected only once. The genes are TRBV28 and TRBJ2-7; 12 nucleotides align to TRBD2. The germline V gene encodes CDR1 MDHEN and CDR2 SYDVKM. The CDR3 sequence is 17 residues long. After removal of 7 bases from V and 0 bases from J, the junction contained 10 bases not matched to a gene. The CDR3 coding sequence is TGTGCCAGCATGCGGCTAGCGGGAGGGCCGGGCTCCTACGAGCAGTACTTC. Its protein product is CASMRLAGGPGSYEQYF.

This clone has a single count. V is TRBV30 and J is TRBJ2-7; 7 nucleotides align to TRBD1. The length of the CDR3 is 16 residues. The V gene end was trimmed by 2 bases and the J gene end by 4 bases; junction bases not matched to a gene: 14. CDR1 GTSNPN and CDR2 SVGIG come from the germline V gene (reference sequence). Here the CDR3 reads CAWSHGTAQNPYEQYF. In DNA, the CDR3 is TGTGCCTGGAGTCATGGGACAGCCCAAAACCCTTACGAGCAGTACTTC.